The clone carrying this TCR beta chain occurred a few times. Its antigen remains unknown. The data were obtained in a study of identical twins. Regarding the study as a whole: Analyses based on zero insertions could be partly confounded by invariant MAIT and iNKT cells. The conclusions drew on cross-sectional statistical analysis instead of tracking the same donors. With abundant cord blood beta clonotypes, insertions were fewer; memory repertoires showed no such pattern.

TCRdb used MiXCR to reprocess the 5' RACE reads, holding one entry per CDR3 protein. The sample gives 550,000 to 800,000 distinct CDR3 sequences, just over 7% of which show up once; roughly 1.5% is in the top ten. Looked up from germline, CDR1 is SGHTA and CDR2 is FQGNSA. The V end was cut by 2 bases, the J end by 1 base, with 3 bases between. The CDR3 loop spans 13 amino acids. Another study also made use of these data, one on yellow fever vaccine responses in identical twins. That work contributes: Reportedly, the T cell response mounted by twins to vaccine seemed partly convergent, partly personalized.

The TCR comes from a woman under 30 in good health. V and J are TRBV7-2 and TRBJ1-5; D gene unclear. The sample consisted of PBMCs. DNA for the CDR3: TGTGCCAGCAGCTTAAAGAGCAATCAGCCCCAGCATTTT. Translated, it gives CASSLKSNQPQHF.